A single sample gave rise to the 9 T cell receptor beta chains below, sequenced in a study of blood T cell repertoires in COVID-19. Assay: immunoSEQ multiplex PCR; the TCRdb copy retains only in-frame clones and omits some. In the table there are a few hundred thousand clones, 90% of which are singletons. Sequencing was carried out using PBMCs or T cells enriched from blood (not recorded which). These receptors all come from a man aged 18 to 30 who had recovered from COVID-19.

For the CDR3, the DNA is TGTGCCAGCTTACCTGTTAGCTCTGGAAACACCATATATTTT. Its translation is CASLPVSSGNTIYF. The chain employs TRBV18 and TRBJ1-3; the D is unclear. This CDR3 contains 14 residues. Germline V gene sequence: CDR1 KGHSH, CDR2 LQKENI. Trimming took 7 bases from V and 0 from J, leaving 10 bases between them.

The chain carries TRBV7-9 and TRBJ1-4, with unresolved D. V gave up 0 bases and J gave up 8 bases, with 4 bases separating them. CDR3 length: 12 amino acids. The V gene's germline CDR1 is SEHNR and CDR2 FQNEAQ (reference sequence). CDR3 sequence: CASSLAKEKLFF. In nucleotides, the CDR3 is TGTGCCAGCAGCTTAGCCAAAGAAAAACTGTTTTTT.

The gene calls are TRBV15 and TRBJ1-4; D remains unclear. Germline V lookup: CDR1 LNHNV, CDR2 YYDKDF (reference sequence). This CDR3 is 12 amino acids long. Deletions cut 7 bases from V and 0 bases from J, with 3 bases between. The CDR3 region is CATTSTNEKLFF. CDR3 coding DNA: TGTGCCACCACATCAACTAATGAAAAACTGTTTTTT.

The rearrangement links TRBV7-8 to TRBJ2-1, with 10 nucleotides matching TRBD1. CDR1 and CDR2 (germline): SGHVS, FQNEAQ. The V segment lost 5 bases and the J segment 6 bases; nucleotides outside the gene matches: 10. This CDR3 comprises 16 residues. The chain's CDR3 is CASSPTLWDRGNEQFF. Written as DNA, the CDR3 is TGTGCCAGCAGCCCCACCCTCTGGGACAGGGGCAATGAGCAGTTCTTC. Full variable domain (remainder filled in from reference TRBV7-8 and TRBJ2-1): GAGVSQSPRYKVAKRGQDVALRCDPISGHVSLFWYQQALGQGPEFLTYFQNEAQLDKSGLPSDRFFAERPEGSVSTLKIQRTQQEDSAVYLCASSPTLWDRGNEQFFGPGTRLTVL.

Regarding this clone: This specimen includes other DNA sequences encoding the same CDR3. The rearrangement uses TRBV27 and TRBJ2-1; a possible D gene is TRBD2 (6 bases). V gave up 6 bases and J gave up 2 bases, with 11 bases separating them. The length of the CDR3 is 14 residues. The germline V gene has CDR1 MNHEY and CDR2 SMNVEV (reference sequence). In DNA form, the CDR3 reads TGTGCCAGCAGCCTTAGCGGACCCTACAATGAGCAGTTCTTC. It is translated as CASSLSGPYNEQFF.

V usage is TRBV2 and J usage is TRBJ2-1, with D hard to call. The CDR3 is 14 amino acids. Looked up from germline, CDR1 is SNHLY and CDR2 is FYNNEI. Deletions cut 3 bases from V and 8 bases from J, with 14 bases between. This CDR3 is CASSERNPPDEQFF. The CDR3 DNA reads as TGTGCCAGCAGTGAGCGGAACCCCCCCGATGAGCAGTTCTTC.

The chain employs TRBV28 and TRBJ1-6; 7 bases agree with TRBD1. This CDR3 contains 16 residues. Unmatched junction bases numbered 15, after V lost 6 bases and J lost 10 bases. Per germline, CDR1 MDHEN and CDR2 SYDVKM. The CDR3 coding sequence is TGTGCCAGCAGACCAAGGGACAGTTCCCTATCCTCACCCCTCCACTTT. This sequence encodes CASRPRDSSLSSPLHF.

The chain recombines TRBV14 with TRBJ2-3; 7 nucleotides align to TRBD2. Trimming at V came to 1 base and at J to 4 bases, leaving 8 bases not matched to a gene. The CDR3 sequence is 16 residues long. From germline, CDR1 is SGHDN and CDR2 FVKESK. The CDR3 nucleotides read TGTGCCAGCAGCCAAGGACTAGCTCGTGTCGCAGATACGCAGTATTTT. Translated, it gives CASSQGLARVADTQYF. Full variable domain (missing parts from reference TRBV14 and TRBJ2-3): EAGVTQFPSHSVIEKGQTVTLRCDPISGHDNLYWYRRVMGKEIKFLLHFVKESKQDESGMPNNRFLAERTGGTYSTLKVQPAELEDSGVYFCASSQGLARVADTQYFGPGTRLTVL.

The chain is built from TRBV29-1 and TRBJ1-2; a possible D gene is TRBD1 (5 bases). CDR3 length: 11 amino acids. The germline CDR1 and CDR2 sequences are SQVTM and ANQGSEA. V lost 2 bases, J lost 9 bases, and 10 bases lay in between. The CDR3 here is CSVETGGRYTF. The CDR3, as DNA: TGCAGCGTTGAAACGGGGGGACGCTACACCTTC. The full variable domain, its missing parts supplied by reference TRBV29-1 and TRBJ1-2, is SAVISQKPSRDICQRGTSLTIQCQVDSQVTMMFWYRQQPGQSLTLIATANQGSEATYESGFVIDKFPISRPNLTFSTLTVSNMSPEDSSIYLCSVETGGRYTFGSGTRLTVV.